A selection of T cell receptor beta chains follows, all from one sample in a study of T cell changes during pregnancy in multiple sclerosis. Assay used: immunoSEQ multiplex PCR; TCRdb lists only in-frame clones, some missing. The repertoire holds some 70,000 clones, 91% seen once, with around 0.27% in the top ten. Here the sequenced sample was CD4+ T cells from peripheral blood mononuclear cells, taken in the third trimester of pregnancy. The receptor source for this set is a female donor in good health, enrolled as a control in a pregnancy study. The CDR3 runs from the conserved cysteine through the conserved F or W.

TRBJ2-7	TRBV18	CASSASGTGNRREQYF
TRBJ1-5	TRBV18	CASSPRDTSNQPQHF
TRBJ2-7	TRBV13	CASSLGGSGITYEQYF
TRBJ2-4	TRBV6-5	CASSPVVSKNIQYF
TRBJ2-3	TRBV4-1	CASSQPGLISTDTQYF
TRBJ2-2	TRBV7-8	CASSLSRNTGELFF
TRBJ2-2	TRBV18	CASSPTPGELFF
TRBJ1-5	TRBV7-2	CASSFGRGNNQPQHF
TRBJ1-1	TRBV6-1	CASSGLTDPTEAFF
TRBJ2-1	TRBV15	CATSRDGRGYNEQFF
TRBJ1-5	TRBV11-2	CASSPTGSNQPQHF
TRBJ2-3	TRBV27	CASRDHQGTTDTQYF
TRBJ1-4	TRBV5-1	CASMGSDEKLFF
TRBJ1-1	TRBV28	CASSLGADPNTEAFF
TRBJ2-2	TRBV9	CASSARQGNTGELFF
TRBJ2-4	TRBV7-9	CASSLVGRGNIQYF
TRBJ1-6	TRBV2	CASIRKVQGIFSPLHF
TRBJ2-1	TRBV30	CAWNGVSYNEQFF
TRBJ1-5	TRBV2	CASSLQGTQQPQHF
TRBJ2-1	TRBV2	CASSPRRASGDHEQFF
TRBJ2-3	TRBV19	CASSPTRGSLSDTQYF
TRBJ2-7	TRBV7-9	CASSYLQGQEQYF
TRBJ2-5	TRBV6-5	CASSRGFSQETQYF
TRBJ2-7	TRBV11-2	CASSLETGRGYEQYF
TRBJ2-2	TRBV7-2	CASSKTGGRELFF
TRBJ1-6	TRBV5-1	CASSLGPGNSPLHF
TRBJ1-4	TRBV4-3	CASSQELSLQTEKLFF
TRBJ1-1	TRBV6-5	CASRSTGSAFF
TRBJ1-4	TRBV5-8	CASSLSGTGGNEKLFF
TRBJ2-1	TRBV30	CAWSTTLTFRRYNEQFF
TRBJ2-7	TRBV10-3	CAISAGADNEQYF
TRBJ2-5	TRBV7-3	CASSRDGGSVETQYF
TRBJ1-2	TRBV2	CASRGGRVPYGYTF
TRBJ1-2	TRBV30	CAWALDRGVGYTF
TRBJ2-1	TRBV7-9	CASSLGRASYNEQFF
TRBJ2-7	TRBV18	CASSPNNGQVYEQYF
TRBJ2-6	TRBV18	CASSPSGSNGANVLTF
TRBJ1-2	TRBV7-9	CASSLAGGHGYTF
TRBJ1-2	TRBV4-1	CASSQVAGYGYTF
TRBJ2-7	TRBV6-4	CAIPGRGDPYEQYF
TRBJ2-2	TRBV25-1	CASSESGANTGELFF
TRBJ1-2	TRBV19	CASSKGQGMNYGYTF
TRBJ1-1	TRBV11-3	CASSFYGDSGNTEAFF